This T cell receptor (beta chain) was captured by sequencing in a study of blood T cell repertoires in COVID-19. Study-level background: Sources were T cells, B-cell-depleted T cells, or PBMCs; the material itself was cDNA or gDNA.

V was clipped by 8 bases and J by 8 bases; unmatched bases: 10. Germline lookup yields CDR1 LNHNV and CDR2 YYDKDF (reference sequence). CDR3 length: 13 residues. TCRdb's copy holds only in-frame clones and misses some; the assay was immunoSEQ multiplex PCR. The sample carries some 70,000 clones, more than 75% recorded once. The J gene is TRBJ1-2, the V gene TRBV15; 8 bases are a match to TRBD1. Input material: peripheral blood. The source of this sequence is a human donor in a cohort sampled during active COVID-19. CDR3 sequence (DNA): TGTGCCACCGGACAGGGATCCCTGTACGGCTACACCTTC. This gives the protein CATGQGSLYGYTF.